This T cell receptor beta chain stems from a study of T-cell memory formation after mild COVID-19. The wider study: TCR clusters largely stayed donor specific.

Looked up from germline, CDR1 is SGHDT and CDR2 is YYEEEE. The CDR3 contains 16 residues. Trimming at V came to 2 bases and at J to 1 base, leaving 8 bases not matched to a gene. Study outcomes and limitations: A second wave of clones peaked on day 37, and their SARS-CoV-2 specificity went unconfirmed.

This clonotype came up once. Its specificity is unknown. TCR alpha and TCR beta cDNA libraries carrying sample barcodes and UMIs were produced by 5'RACE using constant-segment primers. TCRdb itself ran the 5' RACE reads through MiXCR, one entry per CDR3 protein. The repertoire has 120,000 to 150,000 distinct CDR3 sequences, roughly 19% of them found once; the top ten carry 2% to 2.5%. Sequencing was done on a sample of PBMCs or a T cell subset sorted from them (not recorded which). This TCR was recovered from an adult woman who had mild COVID-19 (a few samples of this study predate the infection). Cell type and time point are not known. The J gene is TRBJ1-1, the V gene TRBV5-6, with 7 bases matching TRBD1. CDR3 protein: CASSFLGQVGNTEAFF. CDR3 nucleotide sequence: TGTGCCAGCAGCTTTTTAGGACAGGTTGGGAACACTGAAGCTTTCTTT. The full variable domain, completed using reference TRBV5-6 and TRBJ1-1, is DAGVTQSPTHLIKTRGQQVTLRCSPKSGHDTVSWYQQALGQGPQFIFQYYEEEERQRGNFPDRFSGHQFPNYSSELNVNALLLGDSALYLCASSFLGQVGNTEAFFGQGTRLTVV.